The 6 T cell receptor beta chains in this list originate from one sample, sequenced in a study of T cells after yellow fever vaccination. TCRdb reprocessed the 5' RACE reads with MiXCR, giving one entry per CDR3 protein. In the table there are 300,000 to 450,000 distinct CDR3 sequences, approximately 5.7% of which are singletons. The source was PBMCs, collected 5 days after the yellow fever booster vaccination. The receptors originated from a man under 40 who received the YFV17D yellow fever vaccine.

V usage is TRBV20-1 and J usage is TRBJ2-7, with unresolved D. The V end lost 0 bases, the J end lost 0 bases, and 12 bases lay between the germline ends. CDR1 and CDR2 from the germline V gene are DFQATT and SNEGSKA (reference sequence). This CDR3 region has 15 residues. CDR3 nucleotide sequence: TGCAGTGCTAGAGAACCTTTGCGTAGCTCCTACGAGCAGTACTTC. Translation gives CSAREPLRSSYEQYF.

In this sample, this clonotype turned up a few times. The gene calls are TRBV5-8 and TRBJ1-1, with D possibly TRBD1 on 6 matching bases. Trimming left V 4 bases short and J 8 bases short, with 27 bases between. CDR1 and CDR2 (germline): SGHTS, YDEGEE. The CDR3 covers 17 residues. The DNA for the CDR3 is TGTGCCAGCAGCCCGGCTCTCGGACAGAAGTATGTAAGGGAAGCTTTCTTT. Its protein is CASSPALGQKYVREAFF. Full variable domain (remainder filled in from reference TRBV5-8 and TRBJ1-1): EAGVTQSPTHLIKTRGQQATLRCSPISGHTSVYWYQQALGLGLQFLLWYDEGEERNRGNFPPRFSGRQFPNYSSELNVNALELEDSALYLCASSPALGQKYVREAFFGQGTRLTVV.

This clonotype was recorded at least ten times. The CDR3 loop is CASRETGGAFEAFF. CDR3 nucleotides: TGTGCCAGCAGAGAAACAGGGGGCGCATTCGAAGCTTTCTTT. The chain combines TRBV7-9 with TRBJ1-1, with 9 bases identical to TRBD1. In germline, CDR1 is SEHNR, CDR2 FQNEAQ (reference sequence). The CDR3 has 14 residues. With 6 bases clipped from V and 8 bases from J, the junction kept 10 bases outside the gene matches. The whole variable domain, filled in from reference TRBV7-9 and TRBJ1-1, reads DTGVSQNPRHKITKRGQNVTFRCDPISEHNRLYWYRQTLGQGPEFLTYFQNEAQLEKSRLLSDRFSAERPKGSFSTLEIQRTEQGDSAMYLCASRETGGAFEAFFGQGTRLTVV.

This clonotype came up many times. In nucleotides, the CDR3 is TGTGCCAGCAGCTTACGCCGGGAAGCTTTCTTT. This gives the protein CASSLRREAFF. The genes are TRBV7-2 and TRBJ1-1; no reliable D call. The V end was cut by 2 bases, the J end by 8 bases, with 6 bases between. Germline loops: CDR1 SGHTA, CDR2 FQGNSA. The CDR3 is 11 amino acids.

The gene calls are TRBV6-2 or TRBV6-3 and TRBJ2-1; TRBD2 matches 12 bases. The CDR3 has 17 residues. The germline CDR1 and CDR2 sequences are MNHEY and SVGEGT. With 0 bases clipped from V and 7 bases from J, the junction kept 7 bases outside the gene matches. For the CDR3, the DNA is TGTGCCAGCAGTTACTCGCCTAGCGGGAGGGCCGTAAATGAGCAGTTCTTC. Translating gives CASSYSPSGRAVNEQFF.

This clonotype was seen at least ten times. The rearrangement uses TRBV5-1 and TRBJ1-5; possibly TRBD1 for D (6 bases). The CDR3 has 14 amino acids. V was cut by 0 bases and J by 4 bases, with 8 bases left in between. Per germline, CDR1 SGHRS and CDR2 YFSETQ. In DNA form, the CDR3 reads TGCGCCAGCAGCTTGGGACAGGAAAATCAGCCCCAGCATTTT. Amino acids: CASSLGQENQPQHF.